These 9 T cell receptor beta chains originate from one sample sequenced in a study of Tregs in tolerant kidney transplant recipients. Assay used: immunoSEQ multiplex PCR; TCRdb lists only in-frame clones, some missing. The sample data list approximately 30,000 clones. The sequences come from CD8+ T cells from blood, collected before the transplant. All receptors derive from a human donor who received a combined kidney and bone marrow transplant.

A word on this clone: The CDR3 end falls 3 residues outside the read, so it is completed with the germline J gene. The chain has TRBV19 and TRBJ2-2; D remains ambiguous. CDR3 length equals 13 residues. Deletions cut 5 bases from V and 4 bases from J, with 8 bases between. The germline V gene encodes CDR1 LNHDA and CDR2 SQIVND (reference sequence). The sequenced CDR3 bases are TGTGCCAGTAGTGGGCCCATCACCGGGGAG. It is translated as CASSGPITGE. The entire CDR3 reads CASSGPITGELFF.

The part of the CDR3 DNA that was read is TGTGCCAGCAGCCTGGGGACAGGGATAGAGACC. It yields the protein CASSLGTGIET. The full CDR3 is CASSLGTGIETQYF. This chain joins TRBV11-3 and TRBJ2-5; 9 nucleotides line up with TRBD1. The read stops 3 residues short of the end of the CDR3; the missing end is completed from the germline J gene. V was clipped by 5 bases and J by 4 bases; unmatched bases: 5. Looked up from germline, CDR1 is SGHNT and CDR2 is YENEEA. CDR3 size: 14 residues.

The CDR3 loop is CASSLGRSSGNTIYF. The covered CDR3 bases are TGTGCCAGCAGCTTAGGCAGGAGCTCTGGAAACACC. The rearrangement uses TRBV7-2 and TRBJ1-3; D is undetermined. The CDR3 extends 3 residues past the end of the read, so its final part is completed from the germline J gene. The ends were cut back, 1 base at V and 0 bases at J, with 7 bases in the middle. CDR3 length equals 15 residues. In germline, CDR1 is SGHTA, CDR2 FQGNSA.

A remark on this clone: With the read ending 3 residues before the CDR3 end, the germline J gene is used to fill in that end. The chain joins TRBV13 to TRBJ2-3, with 8 bases fitting TRBD1. The CDR3 is made up of 14 amino acids. In germline, CDR1 is PRHDT, CDR2 FYEKMQ (reference sequence). CDR3 amino acids: CASSLADREGTQYF. The sequenced CDR3 bases are TGTGCCAGCAGCTTAGCGGACAGGGAAGGGACG.

A word on this clone: The DNA ends 3 residues before the CDR3 does, and the rest of the CDR3 is filled in from the germline J gene. The chain recombines TRBV2 with TRBJ2-2, with TRBD1 as a possible D gene (8 bases). In germline, CDR1 is SNHLY, CDR2 FYNNEI. CDR3 size: 15 residues. Trimming removed 6 bases at V and 5 bases at J, with 16 bases between. Incomplete CDR3 DNA: TGTGCCAGCAGGGTTGACAGGGGAGGGACCGGGGAG. Protein product: CASRVDRGGTGE. The whole CDR3 is CASRVDRGGTGELFF.

As to this clone: The read gets to within 3 residues of the CDR3 end, and the germline J gene fills in the rest. The chain combines TRBV20-1 with TRBJ2-2; perhaps TRBD1 as D (5 bases). Trimming took 0 bases from V and 5 from J, leaving 13 bases between them. Germline V gene data show CDR1 as DFQATT and CDR2 as SNEGSKA (reference sequence). The length of the CDR3 is 15 residues. CDR3 DNA (partial): TGCAGTGCTAGAGATAGACGACAGTCGACCGGGGAG. This sequence encodes CSARDRRQSTGE. The complete CDR3 protein is CSARDRRQSTGELFF.

By frequency, this clone registers medium-sized. The read terminates 3 residues before the CDR3 end, so the remaining end is supplied by the germline J gene. The rearrangement uses TRBV7-9 and TRBJ1-1; D remains unclear. The CDR3 covers 12 residues. CDR1 SEHNR and CDR2 FQNEAQ come from the germline V gene (reference sequence). Trimming took off 4 bases at V and 0 bases at J, with 3 bases between the two ends. The DNA read from the CDR3 is TGTGCCAGCAGCTACATGAACACTGAA. This encodes CASSYMNTE. The whole CDR3 region reads CASSYMNTEAFF. Combining the CDR3 with reference TRBV7-9 and TRBJ1-1 gives the whole variable domain DTGVSQNPRHKITKRGQNVTFRCDPISEHNRLYWYRQTLGQGPEFLTYFQNEAQLEKSRLLSDRFSAERPKGSFSTLEIQRTEQGDSAMYLCASSYMNTEAFFGQGTRLTVV.

Incomplete CDR3 DNA: TGTGCCAGCAGCTTCAGGAGCTCTGGGGCCAACGTC. Translating gives CASSFRSSGANV. The CDR3 in its entirety is CASSFRSSGANVLTF. The rearrangement joins TRBV7-6 to TRBJ2-6; no reliable D call. The read is 3 residues too short to cover the CDR3 end, so that end is filled in from the germline J gene. CDR3 length: 15 residues. V lost 3 bases to trimming and J lost 0 bases, with 6 bases between them. CDR1 is SGHVS and CDR2 is FNYEAQ in the germline V gene.

CDR3 protein: CAWTSGTYEQYF. Incomplete CDR3 DNA: TGTGCCTGGACGAGCGGGACTTACGAG. V is TRBV30 and J is TRBJ2-7; the match to TRBD2 covers 7 bases. Read coverage stops 3 residues before the CDR3 terminus; the germline J gene supplies the remainder. The CDR3 runs 12 residues. Germline values: CDR1 GTSNPN, CDR2 SVGIG (reference sequence). The ends lost 4 bases at V and 4 bases at J; junction bases unmatched: 4.